Sequencing of this TCR beta chain was carried out in a study of CD8+ T cells in alopecia areata. Overall study: Tofacitinib continued for 6 to 18 months and was then withheld for 6 months. Study-wide results and limits: Scalp sequencing captures resident alphabeta T cells of normal skin too.

It was cDNA, reverse transcribed from extracted RNA, that served as the sequencing template. Profiled with immunoSEQ multiplex PCR; TCRdb holds only in-frame clones, not every one. The sample has over 150,000 clones, over 55% seen once; the top ten hold about 1.7%. A note on this clone: Its antigen is undetermined.

V was pared by 3 bases and J by 4 bases, with 1 base of the junction left unmatched. From germline, CDR1 is LGHNA and CDR2 YSLEER. CDR3 length equals 14 residues. Patients with alopecia areata provided lesional scalp punch biopsies as well as peripheral blood. This chain links TRBV4-3 with TRBJ1-1; 11 bases are a match to TRBD1. This sequence originates from a human donor with alopecia areata. Sequences were derived from CD4+ T cells sorted from blood, sampled at week 0. CDR3 region: CASSQDRGRTEAFF. The CDR3 coding sequence is TGCGCCAGCAGCCAGGACAGGGGGCGCACTGAAGCTTTCTTT.